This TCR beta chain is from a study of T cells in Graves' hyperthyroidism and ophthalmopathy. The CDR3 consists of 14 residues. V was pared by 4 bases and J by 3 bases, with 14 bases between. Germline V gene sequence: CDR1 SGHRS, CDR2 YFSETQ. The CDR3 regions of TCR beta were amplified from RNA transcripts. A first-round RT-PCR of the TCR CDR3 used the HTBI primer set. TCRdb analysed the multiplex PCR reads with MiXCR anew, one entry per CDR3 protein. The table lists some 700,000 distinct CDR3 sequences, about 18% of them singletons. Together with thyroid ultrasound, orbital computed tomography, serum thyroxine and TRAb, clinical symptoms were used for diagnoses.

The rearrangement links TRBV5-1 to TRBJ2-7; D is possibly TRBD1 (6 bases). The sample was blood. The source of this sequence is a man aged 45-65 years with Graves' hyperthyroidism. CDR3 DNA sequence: TGCGCCAGCAGCAAGACAGGATCTCTCTACGAGCAGTACTTC. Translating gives CASSKTGSLYEQYF.